This T cell receptor (beta chain) was found in a study of CD8+ T cells in alopecia areata. As for the study in general: Tofacitinib therapy took 6 to 18 months; 6 months off drug came after. Study-level findings and limits: Lesional scalp, notably in alopecia totalis/universalis, had clonality above that of normal scalp.

CDR1 and CDR2 (germline): LNHDA, SQIVND (reference sequence). This CDR3 has 11 amino acids. V was trimmed by 7 bases and J by 9 bases, leaving 10 bases between them. Worth noting for this clone: Its matching antigen is unknown.

Reverse transcribed after extraction, RNA yielded cDNA as the sequencing template. The data were produced by immunoSEQ multiplex PCR, yet TCRdb's version contains in-frame clones alone and is incomplete. The sample lists 120,000 to 150,000 clones; roughly 50% were seen once. This chain connects TRBV19 to TRBJ2-1, with D hard to call. Sequenced: CD4+ T cells sorted from blood. The TCR originated in a human donor with alopecia areata. The CDR3 loop is CASNWIGEQFF. As DNA, the CDR3 is TGTGCCAGTAATTGGATTGGTGAGCAGTTCTTC.